This is a list of T cell receptor beta chains from one sample in a study of T cell changes during pregnancy in multiple sclerosis. Sequencing used immunoSEQ multiplex PCR; TCRdb keeps in-frame clones, though not all of them. This table holds around 60,000 clones, roughly 92% found once. This sample comprised peripheral blood, obtained in the second trimester of pregnancy. These receptors were taken from a female donor with multiple sclerosis, enrolled in a pregnancy study. Both conserved end residues are part of each CDR3. The D gene is left open where the match is weak. Some rows have no size entry. The others give once, few or many, or a class for an expanded clone.

>TRBV28|NA|NA|TRBJ2-7
CASTSTGLAYEQYF
TGTGCCAGCACCTCAACAGGGTTGGCCTACGAGCAGTACTTC
>TRBV5-1|NA|TRBD2|TRBJ2-7
CASREPGLGAPEQYF
TGCGCCAGCAGGGAACCGGGACTAGGGGCTCCCGAGCAGTACTTC
>TRBV25-1|NA|NA|TRBJ2-7
CASSPGYEQYF
TGTGCCAGCAGCCCGGGTTACGAGCAGTACTTC
>TRBV2|NA|NA|TRBJ2-7
CASSQGGEDEQYF
TGTGCCAGCAGTCAGGGGGGAGAGGACGAGCAGTACTTC
>TRBV7-9|NA|TRBD1|TRBJ2-7
CASSLGTGGEQYF
TGTGCCAGCAGCTTAGGGACAGGGGGCGAGCAGTACTTC
>TRBV6-1|NA|TRBD2|TRBJ2-3
CASSELAGSSTDTQYF
TGTGCCAGCAGCGAACTAGCGGGGTCTAGCACAGATACGCAGTATTTT
>TRBV4-1|NA|TRBD1|TRBJ1-3
CASSQEEGGTGDLSGNTIYF
TGCGCCAGCAGCCAAGAAGAAGGCGGGACAGGGGACCTCTCTGGAAACACCATATATTTT
>TRBV18|NA|TRBD2|TRBJ2-5
CASSPSGRAETQYF
TGTGCCAGCTCACCAAGCGGGAGGGCGGAGACCCAGTACTTC
>TRBV13|once|TRBD1|TRBJ2-3
CASSGTGVHTQYF
TGTGCCAGCAGCGGAACAGGGGTACATACGCAGTATTTT
>TRBV5-4|NA|NA|TRBJ2-3
CASSTKTGVGADTQYF
TGTGCCAGCAGCACAAAGACGGGAGTTGGGGCAGATACGCAGTATTTT
>TRBV6-1|NA|TRBD1|TRBJ1-1
CASSLPGQSTEAFF
TGTGCCAGCAGTCTACCGGGACAGAGCACTGAAGCTTTCTTT
>TRBV4-3|NA|TRBD2|TRBJ2-7
CASSPVAGGTDEQYF
TGCGCCAGCAGCCCCGTGGCGGGAGGAACGGACGAGCAGTACTTC
>TRBV7-8|NA|TRBD2|TRBJ2-7
CASSPGRAYEQYF
TGTGCCAGCAGCCCCGGGAGGGCCTACGAGCAGTACTTC
>TRBV19|NA|TRBD1|TRBJ1-2
CASSTGQGGGYTF
TGTGCCAGTAGTACCGGACAGGGCGGCGGCTACACCTTC
>TRBV19|NA|TRBD1|TRBJ2-2
CASSTRRQGDTGELFF
TGTGCCAGTAGTACCCGTCGACAGGGAGACACCGGGGAGCTGTTTTTT
>TRBV10-3|NA|TRBD1|TRBJ2-7
CAISRQGNDYEQYF
TGTGCCATCAGCCGACAGGGGAATGACTACGAGCAGTACTTC
>TRBV27|NA|NA|TRBJ2-1
CASSSKPYNEQFF
TGTGCCAGCAGTTCTAAGCCTTACAATGAGCAGTTCTTC
>TRBV19|NA|TRBD1|TRBJ2-7
CASSSSGTAYEQYF
TGTGCCAGTAGTTCGTCCGGGACAGCCTACGAGCAGTACTTC
>TRBV30|NA|NA|TRBJ2-7
CAWTTSYEQYF
TGTGCCTGGACTACCTCCTACGAGCAGTACTTC
>TRBV9|NA|TRBD2|TRBJ2-2
CASSTPRGAGDTGELFF
TGTGCCAGCAGCACACCGCGGGGGGCTGGCGACACCGGGGAGCTGTTTTTT
>TRBV27|NA|NA|TRBJ1-5
CASGTNWAQLKQPQHF
TGTGCCAGCGGAACCAATTGGGCACAGCTCAAACAGCCCCAGCATTTT
>TRBV9|once|TRBD2|TRBJ2-5
CASSSSGTYQETQYF
TGTGCCAGCAGCTCTAGCGGGACGTACCAAGAGACCCAGTACTTC
>TRBV9|NA|NA|TRBJ2-3
CASSVEGSKRGTDTQYF
TGTGCCAGCAGCGTAGAAGGAAGCAAGCGCGGCACAGATACGCAGTATTTT
>TRBV7-3|NA|TRBD1|TRBJ2-6
CASSFPGQGAGSPGANVLTF
TGTGCCAGCAGCTTTCCGGGACAGGGGGCGGGTAGCCCTGGGGCCAACGTCCTGACTTTC
>TRBV7-8|NA|TRBD2|TRBJ2-5
CASRQTETSGRRETQYF
TGTGCCAGCAGGCAAACTGAGACTAGCGGGAGGAGGGAGACCCAGTACTTC
>TRBV6-5|NA|NA|TRBJ2-5
CASSYSRQPGETQYF
TGTGCCAGCAGTTACTCGAGGCAACCCGGAGAGACCCAGTACTTC
>TRBV5-6|NA|NA|TRBJ2-7
CASSLWGGPEQYF
TGTGCCAGCAGCTTGTGGGGGGGCCCCGAGCAGTACTTC
>TRBV9|NA|TRBD1|TRBJ2-6
CASSETGQQVSGANVLTF
TGTGCCAGCAGCGAGACGGGACAGCAGGTCTCTGGGGCCAACGTCCTGACTTTC
>TRBV7-2|NA|TRBD1|TRBJ1-2
CASSGSQGYYGYTF
TGTGCCAGCAGCGGCTCACAGGGGTACTATGGCTACACCTTC
>TRBV27|NA|NA|TRBJ2-1
CASRTGNNEQFF
TGTGCCAGCAGAACAGGCAACAATGAGCAGTTCTTC
>TRBV7-2|NA|TRBD2|TRBJ2-5
CASSFLSGSLQETQYF
TGTGCCAGCAGCTTTTTGAGCGGGAGCTTGCAAGAGACCCAGTACTTC
>TRBV12-5|NA|TRBD1|TRBJ1-1
CASGPIYTGGRAMNTEAFF
TGTGCTAGTGGTCCTATCTACACAGGGGGCAGAGCTATGAACACTGAAGCTTTCTTT